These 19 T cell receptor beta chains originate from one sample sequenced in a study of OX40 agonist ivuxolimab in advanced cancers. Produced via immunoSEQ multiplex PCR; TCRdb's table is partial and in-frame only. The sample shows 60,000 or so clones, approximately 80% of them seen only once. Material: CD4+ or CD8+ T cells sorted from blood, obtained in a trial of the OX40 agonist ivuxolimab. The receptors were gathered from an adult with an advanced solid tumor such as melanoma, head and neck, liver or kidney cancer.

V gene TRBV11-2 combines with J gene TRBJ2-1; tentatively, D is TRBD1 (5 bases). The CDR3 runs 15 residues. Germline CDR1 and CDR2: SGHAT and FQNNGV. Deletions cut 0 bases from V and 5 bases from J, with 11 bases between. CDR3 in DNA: TGTGCCAGCAGCTTAGATCGTGGGGCTAACAATGAGCAGTTCTTC. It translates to CASSLDRGANNEQFF.

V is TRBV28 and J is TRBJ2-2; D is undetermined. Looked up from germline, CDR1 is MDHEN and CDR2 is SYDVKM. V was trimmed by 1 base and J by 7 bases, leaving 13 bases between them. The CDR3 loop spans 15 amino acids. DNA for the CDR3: TGTGCCAGCAGTTTATACGTGGGGTATCACGGGGAGCTGTTTTTT. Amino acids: CASSLYVGYHGELFF.

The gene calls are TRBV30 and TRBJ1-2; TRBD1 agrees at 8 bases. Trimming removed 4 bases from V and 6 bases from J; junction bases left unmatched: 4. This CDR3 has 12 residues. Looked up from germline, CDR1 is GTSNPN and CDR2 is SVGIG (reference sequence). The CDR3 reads CAWNRGLNGYTF. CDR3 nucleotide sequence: TGTGCCTGGAACAGGGGGTTGAATGGCTACACCTTC.

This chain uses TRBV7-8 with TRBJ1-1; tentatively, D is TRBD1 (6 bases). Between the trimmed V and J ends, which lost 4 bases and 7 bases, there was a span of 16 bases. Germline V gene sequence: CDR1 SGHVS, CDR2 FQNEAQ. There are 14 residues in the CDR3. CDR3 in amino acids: CASSSLRGQFEAFF. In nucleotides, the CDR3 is TGTGCCAGCAGCTCACTTCGTGGACAGTTTGAAGCTTTCTTT.

CDR3 amino acids: CASSQLAGGNTGELFF. In DNA, the CDR3 is TGCGCCAGCAGCCAACTAGCGGGAGGGAACACCGGGGAGCTGTTTTTT. The chain employs TRBV4-3 and TRBJ2-2, with 11 bases identical to TRBD2. CDR1 is LGHNA and CDR2 is YSLEER in the germline V gene. The CDR3 consists of 16 residues. V dropped 2 bases and J dropped 1; count of bases not matched to a gene: 0.

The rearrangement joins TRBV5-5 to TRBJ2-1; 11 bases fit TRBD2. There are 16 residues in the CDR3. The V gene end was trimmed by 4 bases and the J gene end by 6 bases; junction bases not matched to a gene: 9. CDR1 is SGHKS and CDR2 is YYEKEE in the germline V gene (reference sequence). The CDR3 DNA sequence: TGTGCCAGCAGCCGAAGACTAGCGGGACTGCGCAATGAGCAGTTCTTC. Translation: CASSRRLAGLRNEQFF.

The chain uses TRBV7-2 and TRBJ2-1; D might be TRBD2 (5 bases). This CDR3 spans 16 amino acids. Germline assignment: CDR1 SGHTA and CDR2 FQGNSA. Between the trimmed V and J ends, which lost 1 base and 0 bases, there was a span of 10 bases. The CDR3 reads CASSLERLSSYNEQFF. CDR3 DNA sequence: TGTGCCAGCAGCTTAGAGCGGCTTAGCTCCTACAATGAGCAGTTCTTC.

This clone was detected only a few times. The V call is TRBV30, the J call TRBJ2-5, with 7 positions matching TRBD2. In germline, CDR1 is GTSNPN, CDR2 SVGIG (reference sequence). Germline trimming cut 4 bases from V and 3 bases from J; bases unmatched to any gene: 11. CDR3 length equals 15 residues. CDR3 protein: CAWTLGGVGEETQYF. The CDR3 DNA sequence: TGTGCCTGGACCCTGGGGGGGGTTGGGGAAGAGACCCAGTACTTC.

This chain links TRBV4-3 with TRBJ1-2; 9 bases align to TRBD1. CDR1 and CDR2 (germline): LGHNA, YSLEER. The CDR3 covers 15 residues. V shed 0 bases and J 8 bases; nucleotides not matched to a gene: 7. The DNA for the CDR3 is TGCGCCAGCAGCCAAGATGGGGGACAGGGAAGAGGCTACACCTTC. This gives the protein CASSQDGGQGRGYTF.

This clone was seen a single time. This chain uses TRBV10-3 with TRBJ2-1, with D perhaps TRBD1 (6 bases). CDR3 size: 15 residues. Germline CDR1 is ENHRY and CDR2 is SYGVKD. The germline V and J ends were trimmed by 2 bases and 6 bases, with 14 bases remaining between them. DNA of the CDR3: TGTGCCATCAGTGAGGCCGGGACAAACTCCAATGAGCAGTTCTTC. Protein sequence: CAISEAGTNSNEQFF.

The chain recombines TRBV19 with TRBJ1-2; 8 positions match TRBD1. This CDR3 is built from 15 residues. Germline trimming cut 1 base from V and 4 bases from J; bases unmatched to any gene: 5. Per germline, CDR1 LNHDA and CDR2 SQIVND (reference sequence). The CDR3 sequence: CASSIAPGGFYGYTF. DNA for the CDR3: TGTGCCAGTAGTATAGCGCCAGGGGGCTTCTATGGCTACACCTTC.

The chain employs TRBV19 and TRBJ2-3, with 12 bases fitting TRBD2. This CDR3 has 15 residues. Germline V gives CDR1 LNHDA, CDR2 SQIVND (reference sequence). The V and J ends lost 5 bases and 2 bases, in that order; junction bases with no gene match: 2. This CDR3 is CASSGLAGYTDTQYF. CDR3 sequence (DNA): TGTGCCAGTAGTGGACTAGCGGGGTACACAGATACGCAGTATTTT. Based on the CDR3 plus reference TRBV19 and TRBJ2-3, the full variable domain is DGGITQSPKYLFRKEGQNVTLSCEQNLNHDAMYWYRQDPGQGLRLIYYSQIVNDFQKGDIAEGYSVSREKKESFPLTVTSAQKNPTAFYLCASSGLAGYTDTQYFGPGTRLTVL.

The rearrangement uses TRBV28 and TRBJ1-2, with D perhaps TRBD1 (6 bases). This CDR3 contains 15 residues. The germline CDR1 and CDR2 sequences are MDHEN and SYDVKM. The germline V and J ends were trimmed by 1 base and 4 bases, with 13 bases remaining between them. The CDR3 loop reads CASSLLGGAFYGYTF. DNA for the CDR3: TGTGCCAGCAGTTTATTAGGGGGGGCGTTCTATGGCTACACCTTC.

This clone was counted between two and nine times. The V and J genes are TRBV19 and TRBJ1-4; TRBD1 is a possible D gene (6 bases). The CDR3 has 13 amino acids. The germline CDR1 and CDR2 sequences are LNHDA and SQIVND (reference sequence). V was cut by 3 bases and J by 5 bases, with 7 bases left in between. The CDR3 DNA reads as TGTGCCAGTAGTATCGGACAGAATGAAAAACTGTTTTTT. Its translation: CASSIGQNEKLFF.

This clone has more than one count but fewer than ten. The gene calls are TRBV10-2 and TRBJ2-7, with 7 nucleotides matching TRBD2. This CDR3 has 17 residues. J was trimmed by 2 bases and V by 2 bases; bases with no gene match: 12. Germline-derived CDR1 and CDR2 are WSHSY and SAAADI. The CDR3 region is CASSEPLTGGRTYEQYF. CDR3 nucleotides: TGCGCCAGCAGTGAGCCCTTAACGGGGGGACGTACCTACGAGCAGTACTTC.

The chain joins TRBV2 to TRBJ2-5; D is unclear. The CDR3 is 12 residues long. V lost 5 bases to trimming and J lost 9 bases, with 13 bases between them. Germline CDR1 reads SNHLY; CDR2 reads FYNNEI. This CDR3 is CASSRLAEAQYF. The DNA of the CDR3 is TGTGCCAGCAGTAGGTTAGCTGAGGCCCAGTACTTC. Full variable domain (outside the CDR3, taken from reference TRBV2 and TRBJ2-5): EPEVTQTPSHQVTQMGQEVILRCVPISNHLYFYWYRQILGQKVEFLVSFYNNEISEKSEIFDDQFSVERPDGSNFTLKIRSTKLEDSAMYFCASSRLAEAQYFGPGTRLLVL.

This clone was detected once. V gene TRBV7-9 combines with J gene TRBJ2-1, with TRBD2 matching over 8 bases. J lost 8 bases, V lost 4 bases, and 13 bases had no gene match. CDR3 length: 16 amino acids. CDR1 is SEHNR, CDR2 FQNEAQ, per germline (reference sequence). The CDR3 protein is CASSSGGGRSGDEQFF. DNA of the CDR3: TGTGCCAGCAGCTCAGGTGGCGGGAGGAGTGGAGATGAGCAGTTCTTC.

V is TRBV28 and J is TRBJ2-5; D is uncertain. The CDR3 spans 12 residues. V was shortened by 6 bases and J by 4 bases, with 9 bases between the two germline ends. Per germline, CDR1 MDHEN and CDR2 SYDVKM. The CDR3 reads CASRASSETQYF. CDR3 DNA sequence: TGTGCCAGCAGGGCCTCCTCAGAGACCCAGTACTTC.

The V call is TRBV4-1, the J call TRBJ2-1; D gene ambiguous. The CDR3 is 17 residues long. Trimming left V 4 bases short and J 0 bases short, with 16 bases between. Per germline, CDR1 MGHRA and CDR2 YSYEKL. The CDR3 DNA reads TGCGCCAGCAGCCGTTTACTACCCTTAGGCTCCTACAATGAGCAGTTCTTC. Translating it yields CASSRLLPLGSYNEQFF.